One and the same sample provided the 21 T cell receptor beta chains below, sequenced in a study of cytomegalovirus exposure and HLA in healthy donors. Using immunoSEQ multiplex PCR, the repertoire was profiled, and TCRdb retains in-frame clones only, with some absent. Among some 68,000 clones listed, more than 95% were seen once. Sequenced sample: PBMCs. These receptors were collected from a man between 18 and 35 years old in good health and CMV-seronegative.

V usage is TRBV6-5 and J usage is TRBJ1-5; D is possibly TRBD1 (6 bases). Looked up from germline, CDR1 is MNHEY and CDR2 is SVGAGI. V lost 0 bases and J lost 6, with 12 bases in between. The length of the CDR3 is 15 residues. The CDR3 coding sequence is TGTGCCAGCAGTTACTCACAGGGTTCGAGTCAGCCCCAGCATTTT. Its translation: CASSYSQGSSQPQHF.

V and J are TRBV11-2 and TRBJ2-7; maybe TRBD1 (5 bases). The CDR3 sequence is 14 residues long. V was trimmed by 6 bases and J by 2 bases, leaving 14 bases between them. CDR1 and CDR2 from the germline V gene are SGHAT and FQNNGV. The CDR3 protein is CASRGSRGTYEQYF. CDR3 bases: TGTGCCAGCAGAGGCTCTAGGGGAACCTACGAGCAGTACTTC.

This chain uses TRBV7-9 with TRBJ2-7; TRBD1 might be the D (6 bases). V was clipped by 5 bases and J by 0 bases, with 17 bases between them. This CDR3 has 16 amino acids. Germline CDR1 SEHNR, CDR2 FQNEAQ (reference sequence). In DNA form, the CDR3 reads TGTGCCAGCAGCCAATGGCTAGGGGGATTCTCCTACGAGCAGTACTTC. Its protein is CASSQWLGGFSYEQYF. Supplemented by reference TRBV7-9 and TRBJ2-7, the full variable domain reads DTGVSQNPRHKITKRGQNVTFRCDPISEHNRLYWYRQTLGQGPEFLTYFQNEAQLEKSRLLSDRFSAERPKGSFSTLEIQRTEQGDSAMYLCASSQWLGGFSYEQYFGPGTRLTVT.

V usage is TRBV5-5 and J usage is TRBJ1-2; the D gene is possibly TRBD1 (6 bases). Germline lookup yields CDR1 SGHKS and CDR2 YYEKEE (reference sequence). V was clipped by 0 bases and J by 8 bases, with 14 bases between them. The CDR3 runs 14 residues. The CDR3 here is CASSLVLQGKGYTF. Written as DNA, the CDR3 is TGTGCCAGCAGCTTGGTTTTACAGGGTAAAGGCTACACCTTC.

The chain is built from TRBV13 and TRBJ2-7; the match to TRBD1 covers 10 bases. Trimming took 4 bases from V and 4 from J; bases not matched to a gene: 10. The germline gives CDR1 PRHDT, CDR2 FYEKMQ (reference sequence). This CDR3 spans 16 amino acids. The CDR3 loop reads CASSYRSGTGEYEQYF. In DNA, the CDR3 is TGTGCCAGCAGCTACCGATCCGGGACAGGGGAGTACGAGCAGTACTTC.

V and J are TRBV7-6 and TRBJ1-1, with D possibly TRBD1 on 6 matching bases. The CDR3 has 14 residues. The V end was cut by 4 bases, the J end by 8 bases, with 17 bases between. CDR1 and CDR2 (germline): SGHVS, FNYEAQ. The DNA for the CDR3 is TGTGCCAGCAGCTCGAAGGGTGGGGACAAAGAAGCTTTCTTT. Translating gives CASSSKGGDKEAFF.

The chain couples TRBV14 to TRBJ2-7; D unresolved. Germline-derived CDR1 and CDR2 are SGHDN and FVKESK. The V gene lost 3 bases and the J gene lost 5 bases, with 17 bases spanning the gap. The CDR3 extends over 15 amino acids. The DNA of the CDR3 is TGTGCCAGCAGCCACTCTCTCTGGGCTCGCGACGAGCAGTACTTC. As protein: CASSHSLWARDEQYF.

The chain recombines TRBV19 with TRBJ2-2; the match to TRBD2 covers 8 bases. This CDR3 comprises 16 residues. Germline V gene data show CDR1 as LNHDA and CDR2 as SQIVND (reference sequence). V gave up 4 bases and J gave up 4 bases; unmatched junction bases: 8. The CDR3 DNA is TGTGCCAGTAGTAACGGACTAGCCGTGTTCACCGGGGAGCTGTTTTTT. Its protein product is CASSNGLAVFTGELFF.

This chain joins TRBV5-1 and TRBJ2-5; D remains unclear. Germline V gene lookup returns CDR1 SGHRS and CDR2 YFSETQ. V was shortened by 4 bases and J by 5 bases, with 9 bases between the two germline ends. The CDR3 has 12 residues. CDR3 loop: CASSPAGETQYF. The DNA of the CDR3 is TGCGCCAGCAGCCCGGCCGGGGAGACCCAGTACTTC.

This chain joins TRBV5-8 and TRBJ2-1; tentative D call: TRBD1 (7 bases). V dropped 4 bases and J dropped 1 base, with 15 bases sitting between them. This CDR3 region has 16 residues. The V gene's germline CDR1 is SGHTS and CDR2 YDEGEE. This CDR3 reads CASSPQGGGSYNEQFF. The CDR3, as DNA: TGTGCCAGCAGCCCCCAGGGGGGCGGGTCCTACAATGAGCAGTTCTTC. The variable domain in full, with the rest retrieved from reference TRBV5-8 and TRBJ2-1, is EAGVTQSPTHLIKTRGQQATLRCSPISGHTSVYWYQQALGLGLQFLLWYDEGEERNRGNFPPRFSGRQFPNYSSELNVNALELEDSALYLCASSPQGGGSYNEQFFGPGTRLTVL.

This sequence joins TRBV18 and TRBJ2-7; TRBD1 aligns across 8 bases. This CDR3 comprises 15 residues. V shed 3 bases and J 1 base; nucleotides not matched to a gene: 5. From germline, CDR1 is KGHSH and CDR2 LQKENI. The CDR3 sequence: CASSPGTGQSYEQYF. As DNA, the CDR3 is TGTGCCAGCTCACCTGGGACAGGTCAATCCTACGAGCAGTACTTC.

The chain uses TRBV7-9 and TRBJ2-3; 7 positions agree with TRBD2. Trimming cost V 5 bases and J 2 bases; bases outside gene matches: 10. Germline CDR1 SEHNR, CDR2 FQNEAQ (reference sequence). This CDR3 is 16 amino acids long. Written as DNA, the CDR3 is TGTGCCAGCAGCCCTCCGACTAGCTGGGTCACAGATACGCAGTATTTT. This sequence encodes CASSPPTSWVTDTQYF.

V is TRBV19 and J is TRBJ2-7, with 7 bases that match TRBD1. Germline values: CDR1 LNHDA, CDR2 SQIVND (reference sequence). Losses at the gene ends were 7 bases for V and 0 bases for J; bases not matched to a gene: 6. The CDR3 loop spans 14 amino acids. Here the CDR3 reads CASNRGIGSYEQYF. In nucleotides, the CDR3 is TGTGCCAGTAACAGGGGCATCGGCTCCTACGAGCAGTACTTC.

The rearrangement links TRBV6-5 to TRBJ1-2, with 8 bases that match TRBD1. V lost 6 bases to trimming and J lost 5 bases; unmatched junction nucleotides: 5. Per germline, CDR1 MNHEY and CDR2 SVGAGI. The CDR3 totals 13 residues. The CDR3 sequence is CASRARTGYGYTF. The CDR3 DNA sequence: TGTGCCAGCAGGGCCCGGACAGGGTATGGCTACACCTTC.

V and J are TRBV25-1 and TRBJ2-1; D possibly corresponds to TRBD2 (5 bases). V was clipped by 7 bases and J by 5 bases, with 15 bases between them. CDR3 size: 14 residues. Germline CDR1 and CDR2: MGHDK and SYGVNS. CDR3 in DNA: TGTGCCAGCAACGTCGCCGGGGTTGACAATGAGCAGTTCTTC. Translated, it gives CASNVAGVDNEQFF.

The chain carries TRBV29-1 and TRBJ1-2; 7 bases fit TRBD1. This CDR3 comprises 16 residues. In germline, CDR1 is SQVTM, CDR2 ANQGSEA. The V gene end was trimmed by 4 bases and the J gene end by 0 bases; junction bases not matched to a gene: 11. The CDR3 here is CSVVGGTDSPNYGYTF. CDR3 nucleotides: TGCAGCGTTGTGGGCGGGACAGACTCACCTAACTATGGCTACACCTTC.

The J gene is TRBJ2-1, the V gene TRBV7-9; TRBD2 matches at 14 bases. CDR1 is SEHNR and CDR2 is FQNEAQ in the germline V gene (reference sequence). The J segment lost 5 bases and the V segment lost 5 bases, leaving 8 bases of the junction unmatched. The CDR3 has 17 residues. CDR3 region: CASSQTSGRAGNNEQFF. The CDR3 DNA reads as TGTGCCAGCAGCCAGACTAGCGGGAGGGCCGGGAACAATGAGCAGTTCTTC.

The rearrangement links TRBV2 to TRBJ1-5; perhaps TRBD1 as D (5 bases). The CDR3 has 16 residues. Trimming shortened V by 4 bases and J by 3 bases, and 16 bases separated the two germline ends. From germline, CDR1 is SNHLY and CDR2 FYNNEI. CDR3: CASSVSETDPNQPQHF. The CDR3 coding sequence is TGTGCCAGCAGTGTATCCGAGACAGATCCCAATCAGCCCCAGCATTTT. Full variable domain (missing parts from reference TRBV2 and TRBJ1-5): EPEVTQTPSHQVTQMGQEVILRCVPISNHLYFYWYRQILGQKVEFLVSFYNNEISEKSEIFDDQFSVERPDGSNFTLKIRSTKLEDSAMYFCASSVSETDPNQPQHFGDGTRLSIL.

CDR3 in amino acids: CASSPDRAGDTQYF. In DNA, the CDR3 is TGTGCCAGCAGTCCGGACAGGGCCGGAGATACGCAGTATTTT. The V call is TRBV28, the J call TRBJ2-3; TRBD1 matches 8 bases. The V gene's germline CDR1 is MDHEN and CDR2 SYDVKM. The CDR3 totals 14 residues. The trim removed 5 bases at V and 5 bases at J, leaving 6 bases unmatched.

As concerns this clone: The junction differs from germline at one of its ends, possibly a read error. The chain has TRBV7-7 and TRBJ2-7, with 7 nucleotides matching TRBD1. The CDR3 contains 13 residues. Per germline, CDR1 SSHAT and CDR2 FNYEAQ (reference sequence). In DNA, the CDR3 is TGTGCTAGCAGCTTAGACAGGGCTCAAGAGCAGTACTTC. Translation gives CASSLDRAQEQYF.

V gene TRBV2 combines with J gene TRBJ2-7; D not resolved. Germline lookup yields CDR1 SNHLY and CDR2 FYNNEI. V lost 3 bases, J lost 2 bases, and 8 bases lay in between. CDR3 length: 13 residues. The CDR3 DNA reads TGTGCCAGCAGTGACAGGTATACCTACGAGCAGTACTTC. It yields the protein CASSDRYTYEQYF.